Listed below are T cell receptor beta chains from one sample, sequenced in a study of CD8+CD57+ T cells in acquired aplastic anemia. TCRdb re-called the reads through MiXCR, storing one row per CDR3 protein. The data hold 150,000 to 170,000 distinct CDR3 sequences, with 40% to 65% observed a single time. Sequenced: sorted CD4+, CD8+, or CD8+CD57+ T cells (not recorded which) from PBMCs. The receptors here all came from a human donor with aplastic anemia. Both conserved end residues are part of each CDR3. The D gene is left open where the match is weak. Clone size is stated in some rows and not others, as once, few, many or a class when expanded.

clone_size	d_call	v_call	j_call	cdr3_nt	cdr3_aa
many	.	TRBV7-3	TRBJ2-1	TGTGCCAGCAGGGGGGCCGGGGCCTACAATGAGCAGTTCTTC	CASRGAGAYNEQFF
.	.	TRBV6-2/TRBV6-3	TRBJ1-5	TGTGCCAGCAGTGACCCGCACCTCAATCAGCCCCAGCATTTT	CASSDPHLNQPQHF
few	.	TRBV7-8	TRBJ1-1	TGTGCCAGCAGCGGAGCCCGGGGATCCACTGAAGCTTTCTTT	CASSGARGSTEAFF
many	.	TRBV7-9	TRBJ1-1	TGTGCCAGCAGCCCTCCGGACAGTAACACTGAAGCTTTCTTT	CASSPPDSNTEAFF
many	.	TRBV6-1	TRBJ2-3	TGTGCCAGCAGCCCGACATCGTACACAGATACGCAGTATTTT	CASSPTSYTDTQYF
.	.	TRBV15	TRBJ2-7	TGTGCCACCAGCAGAGTAGGCAGCGAGCAGTACTTC	CATSRVGSEQYF
many	.	TRBV15	TRBJ1-1	TGTGCCACCAGCAGAGATCGGGGGAACACTGAAGCTTTCTTT	CATSRDRGNTEAFF
few	.	TRBV7-9	TRBJ2-7	TGTGCCAGCAGCTTAGGGAGGACGGACTACGAGCAGTACTTC	CASSLGRTDYEQYF
many	.	TRBV5-4	TRBJ2-7	TGTGCCAGCAGCTATCAACCCTACGAGCAGTACTTC	CASSYQPYEQYF
.	TRBD1	TRBV2	TRBJ1-1	TGTGCCAGCAGGGGGACAGGGCGAAACACTGAAGCTTTCTTT	CASRGTGRNTEAFF